Detailed here is one TCR beta chain. Trimming removed 3 bases from V and 10 bases from J, with 10 bases in between. The CDR3 runs 12 residues. Germline V CDR1 and CDR2: LGHDT, YNNKEL (reference sequence). The entry originates in a study of blood T cell repertoires in COVID-19. Study processing details: Using reference gene primer amplification, nucleated cell counts were estimated. Repertoires were generated with immunoSEQ multiplex PCR, while TCRdb's copy carries only in-frame clones and drops some. V, J and clone size are taken as reported in that table, and D and trimming were inferred from the DNA itself. This sample yields some 110,000 clones, of which around 83% are seen a single time; approximately 1.5% belongs to the top ten.

Sequenced material: peripheral blood. The TCR comes from a man in his forties or fifties with acute or convalescent COVID-19. This chain joins TRBV3-1 (or the pseudogene TRBV3-2) and TRBJ2-1, with D unresolved. The CDR3 DNA sequence: TGTGCCAGCAGCCATACTCCGAACGAGCAGTTCTTC. Amino acids: CASSHTPNEQFF.